The rows below give T cell receptor beta chains drawn from one sample of a study of blood T cell repertoires in COVID-19. Data came from immunoSEQ multiplex PCR; TCRdb stores just in-frame clones and leaves some out. This sample has about 260,000 clones, with around 80% found just once. The specimen sequenced was PBMCs or T cells enriched from blood (not recorded which). These TCRs come from a man between 25 and 39 years old with acute COVID-19. Each CDR3 is given with its conserved first and last residue. A D gene is named only where the DNA matches it firmly. The size entry is marked missing in some rows and otherwise reads once, few, many or a size class.

>TRBJ1-6|-|TRBV24-1|TRBD1
TGTGCCACCAGTGACTTTCGGACAGGTAGGAATTCACCCCTCCACTTT
CATSDFRTGRNSPLHF
>TRBJ1-2|-|TRBV14|-
TGTGCCAGCAGCCACCGGCCCCAGGGATGGGGCTACACCTTC
CASSHRPQGWGYTF
>TRBJ2-6|once|TRBV28|-
TGTGCCAGCAGTATCCCCCTAAAAGGGGGGGCTACTGGGGCCAACGTCCTGACTTTC
CASSIPLKGGATGANVLTF
>TRBJ2-6|-|TRBV11-3|-
TGTGCCAGCAGCTCGTGGGGGGGCGCTGGGGCCAACGTCCTGACTTTC
CASSSWGGAGANVLTF
>TRBJ1-2|-|TRBV6-5|-
TGTGCCAGCAGTCGGGTCACAGGGCAAAGCACCTTC
CASSRVTGQSTF
>TRBJ1-6|-|TRBV6-5|-
TGTGCCACCTACTCATATAGGGAGGTTGATTCACCCCTCCACTTT
CATYSYREVDSPLHF
>TRBJ1-1|-|TRBV6-1|-
TGTGCCAGCAGTGAAGCCGGGGTGGGGACTGAAGCTTTCTTT
CASSEAGVGTEAFF
>TRBJ2-5|-|TRBV18|TRBD2
TGTGCCAGCTCACCACCTATCACCGAACTAGCGGCCTTAAGGGAGACCCAGTACTTC
CASSPPITELAALRETQYF
>TRBJ1-3|-|TRBV19|-
TGTGCCAGTAGTACGGGAAACACCATATATTTT
CASSTGNTIYF
>TRBJ2-3|-|TRBV12-5|-
TGTGCTAGTGGCCCCTCGGGGACAGATACGCAGTATTTT
CASGPSGTDTQYF
>TRBJ1-2|-|TRBV7-9|-
TGTGCCAGCAGCTTAACCGGACTCTATGGCTACACCTTC
CASSLTGLYGYTF
>TRBJ1-2|few|TRBV9|TRBD1
TGTGCCAGCAGCCTCATTGGACAGGGAGGCTATGGCTACACCTTC
CASSLIGQGGYGYTF
>TRBJ1-2|-|TRBV7-9|TRBD1
TGTGCCAGCAGCTACCGACAGGGCGACTATGGCTACACCTTC
CASSYRQGDYGYTF
>TRBJ1-3|-|TRBV19|-
TGTGCCAGTAGTATAGACGGGAGCTCTGGAAACACCATATATTTT
CASSIDGSSGNTIYF
>TRBJ2-2|-|TRBV5-1|-
TGTGCCAGCAGCACTAGGGATCCTCGAGTCACCGGGGAGCTGTTTTTT
CASSTRDPRVTGELFF
>TRBJ2-1|once|TRBV28|TRBD1
TGTGCCAGCATTTCGGGACAGGGCTACAATGAGCAGTTCTTC
CASISGQGYNEQFF
>TRBJ1-3|-|TRBV14|TRBD1
TGTGCCAGCAGCCCGGACAGGAGTGGAAACACCATATATTTT
CASSPDRSGNTIYF
>TRBJ2-2|-|TRBV18|-
TGTGCCAGCTCACTATCGAACACCGGGGAGCTGTTTTTT
CASSLSNTGELFF
>TRBJ1-5|-|TRBV7-3|TRBD1
TGTGCCAGCAGCGAAAAGAGTAGGGGGGACAGGGGGCTTCAGCCCCAGCATTTT
CASSEKSRGDRGLQPQHF
>TRBJ1-2|-|TRBV7-2|-
TGTGCCAGCAGCCAAGCGGGGTCACGCAGGTCCTGGGGTGGCTACACCTTC
CASSQAGSRRSWGGYTF
>TRBJ1-2|once|TRBV5-1|TRBD1
TGCGCCAGCAGCTTGGAATGGACAGGGAGGCACTATGGCTACACCTTC
CASSLEWTGRHYGYTF
>TRBJ2-3|-|TRBV7-9|TRBD2
TGTGCCAGCAGCTTCTCGGGACTAGCGGGATATACGCAGTATTTT
CASSFSGLAGYTQYF
>TRBJ2-1|-|TRBV10-3|-
TGTGCCACCCGAAAAAGACAGGAGCAGTTCTTC
CATRKRQEQFF
>TRBJ2-3|-|TRBV4-2|TRBD2
TGTGCCAGCAGTACGACTAGCGGGGGGAGAGATACGCAGTATTTT
CASSTTSGGRDTQYF
>TRBJ1-1|-|TRBV10-3|-
TGTGCCATCAGTGTTAGGGGCACTGAAGCTTTCTTT
CAISVRGTEAFF
>TRBJ1-3|-|TRBV7-2|-
TGTGCCAGCAGCTTAGCGCAGGCCGGGGCTGGAAACACCATATATTTT
CASSLAQAGAGNTIYF
>TRBJ2-2|-|TRBV28|TRBD2
TGTGCCAGCAGTTTACTAGCGGGGGGCCGAAACACCGGGGAGCTGTTTTTT
CASSLLAGGRNTGELFF
>TRBJ2-3|-|TRBV27|TRBD2
TGTGCCAGCAGCGTGGGACTAGCGGATAACACAGATACGCAGTATTTT
CASSVGLADNTDTQYF
>TRBJ2-2|few|TRBV5-6|-
TGTGCCAGCAGCTGGGCGGGGTTCTCGAACACCGGGGAGCTGTTTTTT
CASSWAGFSNTGELFF
>TRBJ2-2|-|TRBV19|-
TGTGCCAGTAGTATAGCAAACTCAAACACCGGGGAGCTGTTTTTT
CASSIANSNTGELFF
>TRBJ2-3|-|TRBV7-3|-
TGTGCCAGCAGCTCCGGACTGGTAGATACGCAGTATTTT
CASSSGLVDTQYF
>TRBJ1-2|-|TRBV2|TRBD1
TGTGCCAGCAGTGATACAGGGGGCCAGGACTATGGCTACACCTTC
CASSDTGGQDYGYTF
>TRBJ2-2|-|TRBV19|TRBD2
TGTGCCAGTAGCGCCGGGACTAGCGGGATAGTCGGGGAGCTGTTTTTT
CASSAGTSGIVGELFF
>TRBJ1-5|-|TRBV12-3/TRBV12-4|-
TGTGCCAGCATTTCCCAGGGAAATCAGCCCCAGCATTTT
CASISQGNQPQHF
>TRBJ2-3|many|TRBV27|-
TGTGCCAGCAGACGACGGGAGACTAGCACAGATACGCAGTATTTT
CASRRRETSTDTQYF
>TRBJ1-1|-|TRBV19|-
TGTGCCAGTAGGACCCAGCGCAGAAAGGGGACTGAAGCTTTCTTT
CASRTQRRKGTEAFF
>TRBJ2-4|-|TRBV19|-
TGTGCCAGTAGTATAGAGCGACAAGTGGGCATTCAGTACTTC
CASSIERQVGIQYF
>TRBJ1-1|-|TRBV21-1|-
TGTGCCAGCAGCAAAGGACAGGGCTGGACTGAAGCTTTCTTT
CASSKGQGWTEAFF
>TRBJ1-3|-|TRBV14|-
TGTGCCAGCAGCCAAGGACTCGCTGGAAACACCATATATTTT
CASSQGLAGNTIYF
>TRBJ1-1|-|TRBV13|TRBD1
TGTGCCAGCAGCCCGGGACAGGTCAACACTGAAGCTTTCTTT
CASSPGQVNTEAFF
>TRBJ2-2|-|TRBV14|-
TGTGCCAGCAGCCAAGTAAGCCGACTCACCGGGGAGCTGTTTTTT
CASSQVSRLTGELFF
>TRBJ1-2|-|TRBV18|TRBD1
TGTGCCAGCTCATCAGGACAGGAGGGTGGCTACACCTTC
CASSSGQEGGYTF
>TRBJ1-1|-|TRBV3-1/TRBV3-2|-
TGTGCCAGCAGCCAAGATGAGGGAATGAACACTGAAGCTTTCTTT
CASSQDEGMNTEAFF
>TRBJ1-6|-|TRBV6-5|TRBD1
TGTGCCAGCAGACCGGGACAGGATAATTCACCCCTCCACTTT
CASRPGQDNSPLHF
>TRBJ1-1|-|TRBV24-1|TRBD1
TGTGCCACCAGTGATAGGACAGGGAGGAAGGGAGCTTTCTTT
CATSDRTGRKGAFF
>TRBJ2-1|-|TRBV28|TRBD2
TGTGCCAGCCAGATGGGCGGGGGGCGCAATGAGCAGTTCTTC
CASQMGGGRNEQFF
>TRBJ1-3|-|TRBV5-1|-
TGTGCCAGCAGCTTTAATTACCCAGGGTCCGGAAACACCATATATTTT
CASSFNYPGSGNTIYF
>TRBJ2-3|-|TRBV7-2|-
TGTGCCAGCAGTGGTCAGGGATCCACAGATACGCAGTATTTT
CASSGQGSTDTQYF
>TRBJ1-1|-|TRBV27|-
TGTGCCAGCAGCTCGGGGACAAACACTGAAGCTTTCTTT
CASSSGTNTEAFF
>TRBJ2-5|once|TRBV5-5|-
TGTGCCAGCAGGCCCGTAAGGGGGCAAGAGACCCAGTACTTC
CASRPVRGQETQYF
>TRBJ1-4|-|TRBV29-1|TRBD1
TGCAGCGTGGGGACAGGGGTAAGGGAAAAACTGTTTTTT
CSVGTGVREKLFF
>TRBJ1-1|-|TRBV11-3|TRBD1
TGTGCCAGCAGCCCGGGACAGGGGGCTCCTTACACTGAAGCTTTCTTT
CASSPGQGAPYTEAFF
>TRBJ1-1|-|TRBV5-6|-
TGTGCCAGCAGCCGCGGATCAGGGAAAGGGGCTGAAGCTTTCTTT
CASSRGSGKGAEAFF
>TRBJ1-6|-|TRBV19|TRBD1
TGTGCCAGCAGACAGGGTGTGGACTCACCCCTCCACTTT
CASRQGVDSPLHF
>TRBJ1-5|once|TRBV19|TRBD1
TGTGCCAGTAGTCTCGGGCCAGGGGGCAGTCAGCCCCAGCATTTT
CASSLGPGGSQPQHF
>TRBJ2-1|-|TRBV7-6|TRBD2
TGTGCCAGCAGTTTGGGACTAGCGGGGGCCCTCAATGAGCAGTTCTTC
CASSLGLAGALNEQFF
>TRBJ1-2|once|TRBV12-3/TRBV12-4|-
TGTGCCAGCAGTTCGACTGTTAACTATGGCTACACCTTC
CASSSTVNYGYTF
>TRBJ2-5|-|TRBV7-2|TRBD2
TGTGCCAGCAGCTTACGTCCCCTAGCGGGAGAAGAGACCCAGTACTTC
CASSLRPLAGEETQYF